The 10 T cell receptor beta chains given below trace back to one sample, sequenced in a study of cytomegalovirus exposure and HLA in healthy donors. TCRdb keeps only in-frame clones here, not all; method: immunoSEQ multiplex PCR. The profile shows 120,000 or so clones, 80% to 90% of them singletons. Sequenced sample: PBMCs. All receptors derive from a woman younger than 30 in good health and CMV-seronegative.

This chain connects TRBV7-2 to TRBJ2-2; D might be TRBD1 (5 bases). The germline V gene encodes CDR1 SGHTA and CDR2 FQGNSA. The CDR3 covers 16 residues. V was pared by 5 bases and J by 2 bases, with 15 bases between. CDR3 sequence reads: CASSAQATLNTGELFF. DNA of the CDR3: TGTGCCAGCAGCGCACAGGCCACACTTAACACCGGGGAGCTGTTTTTT.

The CDR3 region is CASSNIAGGHKDTQYF. CDR3 DNA sequence: TGTGCCAGCAGCAATATAGCGGGAGGGCATAAAGATACGCAGTATTTT. This chain connects TRBV6-6 to TRBJ2-3; 11 bases align to TRBD2. Per germline, CDR1 MNHNY and CDR2 SVGAGI (reference sequence). The V and J ends lost 6 bases and 5 bases, in that order; junction bases with no gene match: 10. The CDR3 sequence is 16 residues long.

This CDR3 reads CASSILGARNSPLHF. As DNA, the CDR3 is TGTGCCAGTAGTATTTTGGGGGCGAGGAATTCACCCCTCCACTTT. The chain is built from TRBV19 and TRBJ1-6; the D gene is possibly TRBD1 (6 bases). CDR3 size: 15 residues. V gave up 3 bases and J gave up 7 bases, with 13 bases separating them. Germline lookup yields CDR1 LNHDA and CDR2 SQIVND (reference sequence).

The rearrangement uses TRBV7-6 and TRBJ2-5, with D maybe TRBD2 (7 bases). The germline gives CDR1 SGHVS, CDR2 FNYEAQ. The ends were cut back, 5 bases at V and 3 bases at J, with 16 bases in the middle. The CDR3 length is 15 residues. The CDR3 is CASSLGGGGKETQYF. The DNA of the CDR3 is TGTGCCAGCAGCCTCGGAGGGGGAGGGAAAGAGACCCAGTACTTC.

V and J are TRBV5-6 and TRBJ2-7, with 11 bases identical to TRBD1. Per germline, CDR1 SGHDT and CDR2 YYEEEE. With V trimmed by 4 bases and J by 2 bases, 5 bases remained unmatched. The CDR3 has 15 residues. The CDR3 nucleotides read TGTGCCAGCAGCGCGAGGGACAGGGGGGCCTACGAGCAGTACTTC. Its translation: CASSARDRGAYEQYF.

V usage is TRBV2 and J usage is TRBJ2-5, with D perhaps matching TRBD2 (5 bases). This CDR3 is 13 amino acids long. Germline V gives CDR1 SNHLY, CDR2 FYNNEI. The V gene lost 4 bases and the J gene lost 3 bases, with 9 bases spanning the gap. This chain's CDR3 is CASSVLLEETQYF. In DNA form, the CDR3 reads TGTGCCAGCAGTGTGTTACTAGAAGAGACCCAGTACTTC.

This rearrangement joins TRBV6-4 to TRBJ2-4; the match to TRBD1 covers 7 bases. The ends lost 4 bases at V and 0 bases at J; junction bases unmatched: 3. This CDR3 region has 15 residues. The germline CDR1 and CDR2 sequences are MRHNA and SNTAGT. CDR3 residues: CASSGRGLAKNIQYF. The DNA for the CDR3 is TGTGCCAGCAGTGGTAGGGGGCTAGCCAAAAACATTCAGTACTTC.

V is TRBV18 and J is TRBJ1-2; D gene uncertain. This CDR3 is built from 15 residues. CDR1 is KGHSH and CDR2 is LQKENI in the germline V gene. The ends were cut back, 2 bases at V and 0 bases at J, with 10 bases in the middle. The CDR3, as DNA: TGTGCCAGCTCACCAAAGACTGAAGCTAACTATGGCTACACCTTC. Amino acid sequence: CASSPKTEANYGYTF.

The chain joins TRBV14 to TRBJ1-2; a possible D gene is TRBD1 (5 bases). With 1 base removed from V and 4 bases from J, the gap between germline ends came to 13 bases. Germline V gives CDR1 SGHDN, CDR2 FVKESK. This CDR3 is built from 15 residues. This chain's CDR3 is CASSQAPGPGYGYTF. The CDR3, as DNA: TGTGCCAGCAGCCAAGCTCCAGGGCCGGGCTATGGCTACACCTTC.

V usage is TRBV5-6 and J usage is TRBJ2-7; D gene ambiguous. This CDR3 has 13 residues. The germline gives CDR1 SGHDT, CDR2 YYEEEE. Trimming took off 0 bases at V and 1 base at J, with 5 bases between the two ends. CDR3 sequence (DNA): TGTGCCAGCAGCTTGGGCCGGTCCTACGAGCAGTACTTC. Its translation is CASSLGRSYEQYF.